Following are 17 T cell receptor beta chains from one sample sequenced in a study of shared clonotypes between healthy human individuals. Libraries were prepared by immunoSEQ multiplex PCR; TCRdb keeps only in-frame clonotypes and omits some of them. The profile shows approximately 1,500,000 clones, roughly 96% of them singletons. The specimen sequenced was naive CD4+ T cells sorted from blood. Specified subset: CD45RA+ positively selected. These receptors all stem from a man aged 25-45 years in good health.

This sequence joins TRBV4-3 and TRBJ1-2; D remains ambiguous. Per germline, CDR1 LGHNA and CDR2 YSLEER. Trimming cost V 0 bases and J 8 bases, with 19 bases left between them. The CDR3 consists of 16 residues. CDR3 sequence (DNA): TGCGCCAGCAGCCAAGATTGGAAAACCCACTACCTAGGCTACACCTTC. It specifies CASSQDWKTHYLGYTF.

The J gene is TRBJ2-1, the V gene TRBV28; 10 positions match TRBD2. V trimming: 7 bases; J trimming: 6 bases; junction bases outside the gene matches: 6. Looked up from germline, CDR1 is MDHEN and CDR2 is SYDVKM. CDR3 length equals 14 residues. The CDR3, as DNA: TGTGCCAGCATAGCTAGCGGGGGATTCAATGAGCAGTTCTTC. It is translated as CASIASGGFNEQFF.

The chain uses TRBV5-1 and TRBJ2-3, with 10 bases fitting TRBD2. In germline, CDR1 is SGHRS, CDR2 YFSETQ. J was trimmed by 4 bases and V by 4 bases; bases with no gene match: 9. This CDR3 spans 16 amino acids. The CDR3, as DNA: TGCGCCAGCAGCCATCAAAGCGGGAGGGCCGCAGATACGCAGTATTTT. Its protein product is CASSHQSGRAADTQYF.

As to this clone: Other DNA sequences from this sample encode an identical CDR3 as well. This chain uses TRBV29-1 with TRBJ1-2, with D maybe TRBD1 (5 bases). Looked up from germline, CDR1 is SQVTM and CDR2 is ANQGSEA. CDR3 length: 11 residues. V lost 3 bases and J 7 bases, leaving 9 bases between the germline ends. The CDR3 is CSVDRGGGYTF. In DNA form, the CDR3 reads TGCAGCGTTGACCGGGGGGGTGGCTACACCTTC.

V gene TRBV7-8 combines with J gene TRBJ2-1; 10 bases line up with TRBD2. J was trimmed by 7 bases and V by 1 base; bases with no gene match: 7. The CDR3 totals 16 residues. CDR1 is SGHVS and CDR2 is FQNEAQ in the germline V gene. The DNA of the CDR3 is TGTGCCAGCAGCTTAGGCCTAGCGGGAGTTGGGAATGAGCAGTTCTTC. It yields the protein CASSLGLAGVGNEQFF. The full variable domain, completed using reference TRBV7-8 and TRBJ2-1, is GAGVSQSPRYKVAKRGQDVALRCDPISGHVSLFWYQQALGQGPEFLTYFQNEAQLDKSGLPSDRFFAERPEGSVSTLKIQRTQQEDSAVYLCASSLGLAGVGNEQFFGPGTRLTVL.

This clone was seen only once. The CDR3 region has the DNA TGTGCCAGCAGCTTAGCGGTGACAGGGGCAACTAGCGGGACTAATGAGCAGTTCTTC. Its translation: CASSLAVTGATSGTNEQFF. The rearrangement links TRBV7-6 to TRBJ2-1; 10 bases map to TRBD2. Trimming took 0 bases from V and 7 from J; bases not matched to a gene: 15. The germline V gene has CDR1 SGHVS and CDR2 FNYEAQ. The CDR3 is made up of 19 amino acids.

J is TRBJ2-5 and V is TRBV5-1; TRBD2 aligns across 14 bases. V was pared by 2 bases and J by 4 bases, with 7 bases of the junction left unmatched. Germline loops: CDR1 SGHRS, CDR2 YFSETQ. The CDR3 is 17 residues long. CDR3 DNA: TGCGCCAGCAGCTTAGGGACTAGCGGGAGAATTGCAGAGACCCAGTACTTC. Translated, it gives CASSLGTSGRIAETQYF.

Here the CDR3 reads CASSLRQGDTEAFF. Here the CDR3 DNA reads TGTGCCAGCAGCTTAAGGCAGGGAGACACTGAAGCTTTCTTT. The rearrangement uses TRBV9 and TRBJ1-1; possible D gene TRBD1, 5 bases. The germline V and J ends were trimmed by 4 bases and 3 bases, with 13 bases remaining between them. Per the germline V gene, CDR1 is SGDLS and CDR2 is YYNGEE. This CDR3 region has 14 residues.

This chain links TRBV29-1 with TRBJ2-2, with TRBD2 matching 11 bases. Losses at the gene ends were 7 bases for V and 7 bases for J; bases not matched to a gene: 11. The CDR3 extends over 15 amino acids. Germline V lookup: CDR1 SQVTM, CDR2 ANQGSEA. This CDR3 reads CSGTTSGSTYGELFF. The CDR3 DNA reads TGCAGCGGTACCACTAGCGGGAGTACGTACGGGGAGCTGTTTTTT.

The genes are TRBV7-3 and TRBJ2-5; D is possibly TRBD2 (5 bases). Germline V lookup: CDR1 SGHTA, CDR2 FQGTGA. The CDR3 totals 14 residues. V lost 4 bases, J lost 7 bases, and 16 bases lay in between. CDR3 nucleotides: TGTGCCAGCAGCTACTCGACCGGGGAAGGGACCCAGTACTTC. Amino acids: CASSYSTGEGTQYF.

The CDR3 protein is CASSEAGYKGETQYF. In DNA, the CDR3 is TGTGCCAGCAGTGAAGCGGGCTACAAGGGGGAGACCCAGTACTTC. The V and J genes are TRBV6-1 and TRBJ2-5, with a possible D match to TRBD1 (5 bases). Germline V lookup: CDR1 MNHNS, CDR2 SASEGT. V was shortened by 0 bases and J by 5 bases, with 13 bases between the two germline ends. This CDR3 spans 15 amino acids.

The chain joins TRBV5-1 to TRBJ2-4; D unclear. The V end was cut by 4 bases, the J end by 0 bases, with 17 bases between. Germline V gives CDR1 SGHRS, CDR2 YFSETQ. The length of the CDR3 is 17 residues. The CDR3 DNA reads TGCGCCAGCAGCCAGAGTGCCGACGCCTCAGCCAAAAACATTCAGTACTTC. Protein: CASSQSADASAKNIQYF.

The chain carries TRBV5-1 and TRBJ1-5; D gene uncertain. The CDR3 sequence is 15 residues long. Germline CDR1 SGHRS, CDR2 YFSETQ. Trimming took 10 bases from V and 5 from J, leaving 22 bases between them. CDR3 sequence reads: CACQWPPFEDQPQHF. As DNA, the CDR3 is TGCGCCTGCCAGTGGCCACCTTTCGAGGATCAGCCCCAGCATTTT. Using reference TRBV5-1 and TRBJ1-5 for the parts outside the CDR3, the full variable domain is KAGVTQTPRYLIKTRGQQVTLSCSPISGHRSVSWYQQTPGQGLQFLFEYFSETQRNKGNFPGRFSGRQFSNSRSEMNVSTLELGDSALYLCACQWPPFEDQPQHFGDGTRLSIL.

The chain uses TRBV2 and TRBJ2-7; TRBD1 aligns across 11 bases. This CDR3 is built from 14 residues. V gave up 6 bases and J gave up 4 bases; unmatched junction bases: 5. From germline, CDR1 is SNHLY and CDR2 FYNNEI. The CDR3 DNA is TGTGCCAGCAGGCGGACAGGGGGCACGTACGAGCAGTACTTC. It codes for CASRRTGGTYEQYF.

The chain joins TRBV5-6 to TRBJ2-3; D ambiguous. With 2 bases removed from V and 6 bases from J, the gap between germline ends came to 10 bases. The CDR3 has 13 residues. Germline assignment: CDR1 SGHDT and CDR2 YYEEEE. The DNA of the CDR3 is TGTGCCAGCAGCTTCTCTAGTTCGGATACGCAGTATTTT. It codes for CASSFSSSDTQYF. The variable domain in full, completed from reference TRBV5-6 and TRBJ2-3, reads DAGVTQSPTHLIKTRGQQVTLRCSPKSGHDTVSWYQQALGQGPQFIFQYYEEEERQRGNFPDRFSGHQFPNYSSELNVNALLLGDSALYLCASSFSSSDTQYFGPGTRLTVL.

The V gene is TRBV2, the J gene TRBJ1-4, with 8 bases that match TRBD1. There are 15 residues in the CDR3. The V segment lost 7 bases and the J segment 3 bases; nucleotides outside the gene matches: 7. Germline V CDR1 and CDR2: SNHLY, FYNNEI. Here the CDR3 reads CASTDRGRANEKLFF. CDR3 DNA: TGTGCCAGCACAGACAGGGGTCGAGCTAATGAAAAACTGTTTTTT. Full variable domain (missing parts from reference TRBV2 and TRBJ1-4): EPEVTQTPSHQVTQMGQEVILRCVPISNHLYFYWYRQILGQKVEFLVSFYNNEISEKSEIFDDQFSVERPDGSNFTLKIRSTKLEDSAMYFCASTDRGRANEKLFFGSGTQLSVL.

The V gene is TRBV4-3, the J gene TRBJ1-5; no definite D call. In germline, CDR1 is LGHNA, CDR2 YSLEER. V was cut by 4 bases and J by 0 bases, with 19 bases left in between. The CDR3 loop spans 18 amino acids. CDR3 sequence: CASSPETVGIYSNQPQHF. Written as DNA, the CDR3 is TGCGCCAGCAGCCCAGAAACGGTAGGGATATATAGCAATCAGCCCCAGCATTTT.